This entry describes one T cell receptor beta chain. This sample is part of a study of PD-L1 blockade in urothelial cancer. Using immunoSEQ multiplex PCR, the repertoire was profiled, and TCRdb retains in-frame clones only, with some absent. The sample yields some 47,000 clones, 82% seen once. In germline, CDR1 is LNHNV, CDR2 YYDKDF (reference sequence). V lost 5 bases to trimming and J lost 2 bases; unmatched junction nucleotides: 9. The CDR3 has 16 amino acids. The material was PBMCs, obtained around atezolizumab (anti-PD-L1) treatment. The clonotype originates from a man between 65 and 85 years old with urothelial cancer. V is TRBV15 and J is TRBJ1-3; 7 nucleotides match TRBD1. The CDR3 sequence: CATSVYDRVAGNTIYF. The CDR3 bases are TGTGCCACCAGCGTTTACGACAGGGTTGCTGGAAACACCATATATTTT.